This passage covers 15 T cell receptor beta chains from one sample sequenced in a study of cytomegalovirus exposure and HLA in healthy donors. The PCR made use of 60 Vbeta and 13 Jbeta primers. Profiling relied on immunoSEQ multiplex PCR, and the TCRdb table lists in-frame clones only, not all of them. Of over 150,000 clones in the sample, roughly 89% are singletons; the top ten hold about 0.93%. Sequencing was done on a sample of PBMCs. The receptors were sampled from a woman under 40 in good health and CMV-seronegative.

The chain joins TRBV6-5 to TRBJ2-2; D remains ambiguous. The J call is in doubt because the DNA end fits TRBJ1-3 better. From germline, CDR1 is MNHEY and CDR2 SVGAGI. This CDR3 is built from 15 residues. The DNA for the CDR3 is TGTGCCAGCAGTCTAACTTCAGGCGATCTAAACACCATATATTTT. Translated, it gives CASSLTSGDLNTIYF.

This clone showed up just a few times. V gene TRBV5-1 combines with J gene TRBJ1-1; 10 bases agree with TRBD1. V lost 0 bases, J lost 4 bases, and 12 bases stayed unmatched. The CDR3 contains 18 residues. The germline gives CDR1 SGHRS, CDR2 YFSETQ. Written as DNA, the CDR3 is TGCGCCAGCAGCTTGGGGGACAGGGGTCCGATAGGGGGCACTGAAGCTTTCTTT. Residues: CASSLGDRGPIGGTEAFF.

The CDR3 loop reads CATSRVRGGTDTQYF. The CDR3 nucleotides are TGTGCCACCAGCAGAGTCCGGGGGGGCACAGATACGCAGTATTTT. The rearrangement links TRBV15 to TRBJ2-3; TRBD2 agrees at 7 bases. Germline values: CDR1 LNHNV, CDR2 YYDKDF (reference sequence). This CDR3 region has 15 residues. V was clipped by 1 base and J by 1 base; unmatched bases: 2. The entire variable domain, with the rest obtained from reference TRBV15 and TRBJ2-3, is as follows: DAMVIQNPRYQVTQFGKPVTLSCSQTLNHNVMYWYQQKSSQAPKLLFHYYDKDFNNEADTPDNFQSRRPNTSFCFLDIRSPGLGDTAMYLCATSRVRGGTDTQYFGPGTRLTVL.

This clone occurred once. The CDR3 loop reads CASSGGPGGKTQYF. The CDR3 DNA follows: TGTGCCAGCAGCGGAGGGCCAGGGGGGAAGACCCAGTACTTC. The V and J genes are TRBV9 and TRBJ2-5; the D gene is possibly TRBD1 (7 bases). The CDR3 extends over 14 amino acids. V was pared by 3 bases and J by 6 bases, with 15 bases between. CDR1 and CDR2 from the germline V gene are SGDLS and YYNGEE.

This chain uses TRBV18 with TRBJ1-1, with 7 bases that match TRBD1. This CDR3 contains 14 residues. Germline values: CDR1 KGHSH, CDR2 LQKENI. The V and J ends lost 2 bases and 4 bases, in that order; junction bases with no gene match: 4. CDR3 nucleotide sequence: TGTGCCAGCTCACCAGACAGGGATTCCACTGAAGCTTTCTTT. As protein: CASSPDRDSTEAFF.

This clone was seen a handful of times. The chain employs TRBV9 and TRBJ1-1; maybe TRBD1 (6 bases). With 2 bases removed from V and 3 bases from J, the gap between germline ends came to 14 bases. Germline CDR1 is SGDLS and CDR2 is YYNGEE. The CDR3 runs to 15 residues. As DNA, the CDR3 is TGTGCCAGCAGCGTGGGGATGGGGGCCTACACTGAAGCTTTCTTT. The encoded protein is CASSVGMGAYTEAFF.

J is TRBJ1-6 and V is TRBV2; D is possibly TRBD1 (5 bases). With 6 bases removed from V and 8 bases from J, the gap between germline ends came to 14 bases. Germline assignment: CDR1 SNHLY and CDR2 FYNNEI. The CDR3 contains 14 residues. The CDR3 protein is CASSLGQSHSPLHF. The CDR3 nucleotides are TGTGCCAGCAGCCTAGGACAAAGCCATTCACCCCTCCACTTT.

The CDR3 region is CASSIQSGNTGELFF. The CDR3 coding sequence is TGTGCCAGTAGTATACAGTCGGGGAACACCGGGGAGCTGTTTTTT. The chain couples TRBV19 to TRBJ2-2, with D hard to call. From germline, CDR1 is LNHDA and CDR2 SQIVND (reference sequence). The CDR3 has 15 amino acids. The V gene lost 2 bases and the J gene lost 1 base, with 8 bases spanning the gap.

Regarding this clone: At one of its ends the junction is not consistent with the germline gene, which may arise from a read error. This sequence joins TRBV11-2 and TRBJ2-7, with D possibly TRBD2 on 6 matching bases. Per germline, CDR1 SGHAT and CDR2 FQNNGV. The CDR3 is 15 residues long. The CDR3 coding sequence is TGTGCCAGCAGCTTAGATCTGGGTGGCGGGGCGAACGTTGGCTTC. Translating gives CASSLDLGGGANVGF.

This chain uses TRBV28 with TRBJ1-2; D remains ambiguous. Germline lookup yields CDR1 MDHEN and CDR2 SYDVKM. V shed 2 bases and J shed 4 bases, with 5 bases lying between them. This CDR3 spans 12 amino acids. The CDR3 nucleotides are TGTGCCAGCAGTTTAGCGAGCTATGGCTACACCTTC. Encoded protein: CASSLASYGYTF.

The V call is TRBV30, the J call TRBJ1-5; 12 bases are shared with TRBD1. Looked up from germline, CDR1 is GTSNPN and CDR2 is SVGIG (reference sequence). V was pared by 3 bases and J by 1 base, with 7 bases of the junction left unmatched. The CDR3 totals 17 residues. CDR3 loop: CAWSGDRGPGSNQPQHF. The CDR3 bases are TGTGCCTGGAGCGGGGACAGGGGGCCTGGAAGCAATCAGCCCCAGCATTTT.

This clone has only a few counts. V and J are TRBV5-1 and TRBJ1-4; the match to TRBD1 covers 7 bases. The CDR3 covers 18 residues. CDR1 is SGHRS, CDR2 YFSETQ, per germline. The junction had 16 bases not matched to a gene; V was cut back by 2 bases and J by 6 bases. CDR3 residues: CASSFLSGAGTEDEKLFF. For the CDR3, the DNA is TGCGCCAGCAGCTTCCTCTCGGGGGCCGGGACAGAAGATGAAAAACTGTTTTTT.

This rearrangement joins TRBV10-1 to TRBJ2-2; D possibly corresponds to TRBD1 (6 bases). CDR3 length: 13 residues. Between the trimmed V and J ends, which lost 9 bases and 3 bases, there was a span of 11 bases. CDR1 is WNHNN, CDR2 SYGVQD, per germline (reference sequence). CDR3 region: CASRGQYTGELFF. The CDR3 DNA reads as TGCGCCAGTAGAGGACAGTACACCGGGGAGCTGTTTTTT.

In its sample, this clone was seen a few times. For the CDR3, the DNA is TGTGCCAGCAGCGAGAGCCGGGGGATGGGAAAACTGTTTTTT. Protein product: CASSESRGMGKLFF. V is TRBV7-2 and J is TRBJ1-4, with D perhaps TRBD1 (5 bases). This CDR3 is built from 14 residues. Per the germline V gene, CDR1 is SGHTA and CDR2 is FQGNSA. V lost 5 bases, J lost 10 bases, and 17 bases lay in between.

Worth noting for this clone: At one boundary the junction diverges from the germline segment, which might be a read error. This sample also contains other DNA sequences that code for the same CDR3. The chain employs TRBV6-6 and TRBJ1-6, with TRBD1 as a possible D gene (6 bases). CDR3 length: 14 residues. Germline assignment: CDR1 MNHNY and CDR2 SVGAGI (reference sequence). The CDR3, as DNA: TGTGCCAGCAGTCTAGGGGGATATAATTCCCCCCTCCACTTT. This encodes CASSLGGYNSPLHF.